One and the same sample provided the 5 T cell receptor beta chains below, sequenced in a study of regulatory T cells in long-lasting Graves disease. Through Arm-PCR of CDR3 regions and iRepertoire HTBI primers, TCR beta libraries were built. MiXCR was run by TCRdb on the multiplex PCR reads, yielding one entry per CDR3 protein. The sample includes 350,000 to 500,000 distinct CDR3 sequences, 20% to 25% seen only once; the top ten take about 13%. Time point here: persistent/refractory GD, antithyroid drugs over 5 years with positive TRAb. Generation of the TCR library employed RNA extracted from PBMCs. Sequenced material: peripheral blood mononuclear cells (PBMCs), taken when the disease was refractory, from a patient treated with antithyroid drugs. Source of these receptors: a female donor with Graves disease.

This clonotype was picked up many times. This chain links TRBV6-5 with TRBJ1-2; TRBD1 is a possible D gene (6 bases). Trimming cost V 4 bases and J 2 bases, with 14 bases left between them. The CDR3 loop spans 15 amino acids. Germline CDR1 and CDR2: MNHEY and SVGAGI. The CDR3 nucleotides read TGTGCCAGCAGTTCGTCCGGGACACCGAACTATGGCTACACCTTC. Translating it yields CASSSSGTPNYGYTF.

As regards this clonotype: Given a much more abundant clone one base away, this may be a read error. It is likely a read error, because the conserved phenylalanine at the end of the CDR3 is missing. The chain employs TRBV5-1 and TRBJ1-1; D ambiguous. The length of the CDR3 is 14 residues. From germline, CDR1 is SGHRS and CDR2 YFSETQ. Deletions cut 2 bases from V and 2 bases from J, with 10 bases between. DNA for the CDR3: TGCGCCAGCAGCTTATGGACCGCCAACACTGAAGCTTTCCTT. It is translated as CASSLWTANTEAFL.

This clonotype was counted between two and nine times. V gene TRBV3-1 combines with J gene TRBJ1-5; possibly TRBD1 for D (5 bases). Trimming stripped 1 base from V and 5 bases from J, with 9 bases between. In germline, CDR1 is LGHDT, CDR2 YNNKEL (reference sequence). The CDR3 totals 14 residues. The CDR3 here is CASSQGSGDQPQHF. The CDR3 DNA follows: TGTGCCAGCAGCCAAGGATCGGGGGATCAGCCCCAGCATTTT.

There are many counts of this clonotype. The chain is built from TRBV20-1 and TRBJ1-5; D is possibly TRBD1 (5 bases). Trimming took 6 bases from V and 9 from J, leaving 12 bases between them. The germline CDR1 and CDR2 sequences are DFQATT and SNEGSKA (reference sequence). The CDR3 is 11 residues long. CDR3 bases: TGCAGTGCCTTAAGGGGTTGGCCCCAGCATTTT. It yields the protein CSALRGWPQHF.

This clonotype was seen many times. DNA of the CDR3: TGTGCCAGCAGTGAAGCGCGCCTAGGCTACGAGCAGTACTTC. Protein: CASSEARLGYEQYF. The V call is TRBV6-1, the J call TRBJ2-7; D remains ambiguous. The CDR3 contains 14 residues. V was pared by 0 bases and J by 3 bases, with 9 bases between. The V gene's germline CDR1 is MNHNS and CDR2 SASEGT.